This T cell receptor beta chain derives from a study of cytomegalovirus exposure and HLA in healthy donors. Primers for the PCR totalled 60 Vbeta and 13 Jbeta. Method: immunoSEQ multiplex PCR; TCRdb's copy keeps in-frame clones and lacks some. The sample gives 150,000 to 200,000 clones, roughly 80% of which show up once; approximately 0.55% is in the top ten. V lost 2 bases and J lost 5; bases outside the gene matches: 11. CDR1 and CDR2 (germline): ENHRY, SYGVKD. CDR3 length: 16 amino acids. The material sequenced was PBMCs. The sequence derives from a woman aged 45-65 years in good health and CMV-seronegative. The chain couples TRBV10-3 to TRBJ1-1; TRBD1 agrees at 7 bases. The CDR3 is CAISEGEFRGRTEAFF. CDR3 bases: TGTGCCATCAGTGAGGGGGAATTCAGGGGGAGGACTGAAGCTTTCTTT.